This T cell receptor (beta chain) was identified in a study of Ad26.COV2.S vaccination and SARS-CoV-2 variants (dated by TCRdb to the early 2020s). Study-level background: Donors in the vaccine arm were drawn from COV1001, a multicentre, randomized, double-blind, placebo-controlled phase I-IIa trial testing Ad26.COV2.S in healthy adults. Ad26.COV2.S was given intramuscularly at 5x10^10 or 1x10^11 viral particles, as a single shot or as two shots 56 days apart. TCRbeta repertoire sequencing was used to assess the specificity and breadth of SARS-CoV-2-reactive T cell receptors after Ad26.COV2.S vaccination. A total of around 32 samples were included in the TCR-sequenced set, comprising 19 Ad26.COV2.S vaccine recipients, 5 placebo recipients and 8 SARS-CoV-2 convalescent individuals. Trial participants were randomized into five groups of five, in which low-dose or high-dose Ad26.COV2.S was given once or twice, or placebo was given on both occasions. Throughout the experiments and outcome assessment, investigators stayed blinded to trial group allocation.

The full study reports these points: Higher spike-specific TCR breadth was observed in Ad26.COV2.S recipients than in placebo recipients (P = 0.0014). The study lacked the statistical power to compare responses across vaccine doses or regimens. After vaccination, substantial breadth of spike-specific CD8+ and CD4+ T cell responses was reported. It was noted by the authors that total T cell responses may have been underestimated by the TCR breadth and depth analyses. Comparable non-spike TCR breadth was observed between vaccine and placebo recipients, consistent with only spike being contained in the vaccine.

TCRbeta CDR3 regions were sequenced with the immunoSEQ Assay. After extraction, genomic DNA underwent amplification by bias-controlled multiplex PCR, followed by high-throughput sequencing. The study's own analysis went as follows. Collapsing and filtering of sequences were performed to quantify the absolute abundance of each unique TCRbeta CDR3 region. T cell fraction was estimated by normalizing TCRbeta template counts to usable DNA, which was measured by amplifying reference genes present in all nucleated cells. Repertoire TCRs were annotated as SARS-CoV-2-specific when V gene, CDR3 amino acid sequence and J gene were exactly matched to a known reactive TCR set. MIRA supplied the reference SARS-CoV-2 TCR set, which was filtered for enrichment in COVID-19-positive ImmuneCODE repertoires so that public or cross-reactive TCRs were removed. Based on the MIRA antigens, annotated TCRs were further analysed at the level of specific ORF or position within ORF. Breadth was defined as the number of annotated unique rearrangements divided by the total number of unique productive rearrangements, and depth was defined as the summed frequency of the annotated unique rearrangements. Two-sided Wilcoxon rank-sum tests were used to compare TCR breadth between groups. TCRdb retrieved this table from immuneACCESS and kept in-frame rearrangements only. Not all clones are present; in checked studies, unresolved V genes account for under half, and no reason is known for the remainder. D and trimming come from the DNA, and the V and J calls and clone size come from that table. This sample holds 300,000 to 500,000 clones; 80% to 90% were observed only once. The top ten hold approximately 3.7% of the sample.

As encoded in the germline V gene, CDR1 is SGHDT while CDR2 is YYEEEE. V sheds 1 base and J sheds 6 bases, leaving 11 bases between their ends. The CDR3 contains 15 residues, cysteine and phenylalanine counted. Only the CDR3 portion is preserved as DNA: 45 bases, with reading frame beginning at the first base. With respect to this clone: Its cognate antigen has yet to be identified. No much larger clone is present one base from it, and per-base qualities are unavailable.

This specimen's treatment or condition label, interpreted: around 19 received Ad26.COV2.S at low or high dose, single or two shots; about 5 received placebo; per-sample allocation not given. Repertoires of vaccine and placebo recipients were sequenced from samples collected on day 63 after the first injection. In Cohort 1b, some 25 adults aged 18-55 years were enrolled at a single site in Boston, USA, between 29 July and 7 August 2020. Ad26.COV2.S consisted of a replication-incompetent adenovirus type 26 vector by which a prefusion-stabilized SARS-CoV-2 spike protein from the original Wuhan strain was expressed.

Sequencing used peripheral blood, obtained in a trial of Ad26.COV2.S vaccine versus placebo. This receptor chain uses TRBV5-6 and TRBJ1-6; the D segment could be TRBD1, given 6 matching bases. The TCR was taken from a person between 18 and 60 years old who received the Ad26.COV2.S COVID-19 vaccine or a placebo. The CDR3 corresponds to CASSLRGGVNSPLHF. The bases are TGTGCCAGCAGCTTGAGAGGGGGGGTTAATTCACCCCTCCACTTT.